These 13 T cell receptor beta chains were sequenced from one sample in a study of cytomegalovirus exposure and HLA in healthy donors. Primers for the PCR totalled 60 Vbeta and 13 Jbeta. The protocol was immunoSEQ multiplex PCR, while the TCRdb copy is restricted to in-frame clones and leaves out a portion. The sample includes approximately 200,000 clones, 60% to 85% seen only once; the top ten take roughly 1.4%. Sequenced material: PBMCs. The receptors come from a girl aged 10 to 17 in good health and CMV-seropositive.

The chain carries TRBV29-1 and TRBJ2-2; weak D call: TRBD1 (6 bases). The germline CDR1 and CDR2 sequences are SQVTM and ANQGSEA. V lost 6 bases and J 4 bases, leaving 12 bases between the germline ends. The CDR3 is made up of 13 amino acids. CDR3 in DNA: TGCAGCGTCGGGTACAGGGTCACCGGGGAGCTGTTTTTT. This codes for CSVGYRVTGELFF.

The CDR3 loop reads CASSSDRGRFGNTIYF. The CDR3 DNA follows: TGTGCCAGTAGTTCGGACAGGGGGAGATTTGGAAACACCATATATTTT. V usage is TRBV19 and J usage is TRBJ1-3, with 10 bases aligning to TRBD1. V gave up 5 bases and J gave up 3 bases; unmatched junction bases: 7. This CDR3 has 16 residues. Germline V gene lookup returns CDR1 LNHDA and CDR2 SQIVND (reference sequence).

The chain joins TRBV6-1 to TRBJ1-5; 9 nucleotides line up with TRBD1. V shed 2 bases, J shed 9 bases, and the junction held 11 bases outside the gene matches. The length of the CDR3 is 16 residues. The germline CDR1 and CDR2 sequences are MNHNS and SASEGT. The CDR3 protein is CASSEMGQGSSLPQHF. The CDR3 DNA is TGTGCCAGCAGTGAAATGGGACAGGGTTCAAGTCTGCCCCAGCATTTT.

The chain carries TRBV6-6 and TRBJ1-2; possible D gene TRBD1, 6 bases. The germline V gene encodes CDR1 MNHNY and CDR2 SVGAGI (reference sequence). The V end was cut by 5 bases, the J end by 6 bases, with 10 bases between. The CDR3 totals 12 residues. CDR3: CASSTQGNGYTF. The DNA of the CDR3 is TGTGCCAGCAGTACACAGGGAAATGGCTACACCTTC.

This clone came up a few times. The CDR3 DNA reads TGTGCCAGCAGCTTAACGCAGAAACAAGAGACCCAGTACTTC. It is translated as CASSLTQKQETQYF. The chain combines TRBV7-7 with TRBJ2-5, with no clear D. The CDR3 is made up of 14 amino acids. CDR1 and CDR2 (germline): SSHAT, FNYEAQ (reference sequence). Trimming took 2 bases from V and 2 from J, leaving 9 bases between them.

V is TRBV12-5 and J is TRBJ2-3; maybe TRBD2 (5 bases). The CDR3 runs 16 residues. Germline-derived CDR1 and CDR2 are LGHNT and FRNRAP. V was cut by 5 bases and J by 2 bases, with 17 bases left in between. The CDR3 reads CASGRDGRSDTDTQYF. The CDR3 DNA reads TGTGCTAGTGGTCGGGATGGGCGGTCTGACACAGATACGCAGTATTTT.

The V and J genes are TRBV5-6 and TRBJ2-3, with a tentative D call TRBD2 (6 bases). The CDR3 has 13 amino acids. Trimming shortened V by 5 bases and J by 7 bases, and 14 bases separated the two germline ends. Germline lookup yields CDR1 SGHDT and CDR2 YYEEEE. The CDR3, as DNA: TGTGCCAGCAGACCTGGGACTGATAATACGCAGTATTTT. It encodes CASRPGTDNTQYF.

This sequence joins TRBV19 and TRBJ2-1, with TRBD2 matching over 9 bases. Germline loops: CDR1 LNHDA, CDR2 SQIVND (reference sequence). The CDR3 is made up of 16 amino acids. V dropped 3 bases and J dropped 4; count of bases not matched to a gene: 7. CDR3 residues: CASSMGMRGGYNEQFF. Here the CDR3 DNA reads TGTGCCAGTAGTATGGGGATGCGGGGGGGGTACAATGAGCAGTTCTTC. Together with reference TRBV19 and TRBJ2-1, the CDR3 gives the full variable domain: DGGITQSPKYLFRKEGQNVTLSCEQNLNHDAMYWYRQDPGQGLRLIYYSQIVNDFQKGDIAEGYSVSREKKESFPLTVTSAQKNPTAFYLCASSMGMRGGYNEQFFGPGTRLTVL.

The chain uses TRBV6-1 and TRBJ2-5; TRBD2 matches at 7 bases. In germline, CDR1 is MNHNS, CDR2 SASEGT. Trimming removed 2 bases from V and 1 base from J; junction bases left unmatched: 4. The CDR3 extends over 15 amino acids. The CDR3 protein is CASSESGGGQETQYF. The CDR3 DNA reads TGTGCCAGCAGTGAATCTGGGGGGGGCCAAGAGACCCAGTACTTC.

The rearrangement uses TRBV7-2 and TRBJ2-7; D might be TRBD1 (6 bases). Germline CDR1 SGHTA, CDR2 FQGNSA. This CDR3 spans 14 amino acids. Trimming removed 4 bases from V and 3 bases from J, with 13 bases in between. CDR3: CASSSQQGLYEQYF. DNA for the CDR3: TGTGCCAGCAGCTCTCAACAGGGCCTCTACGAGCAGTACTTC.

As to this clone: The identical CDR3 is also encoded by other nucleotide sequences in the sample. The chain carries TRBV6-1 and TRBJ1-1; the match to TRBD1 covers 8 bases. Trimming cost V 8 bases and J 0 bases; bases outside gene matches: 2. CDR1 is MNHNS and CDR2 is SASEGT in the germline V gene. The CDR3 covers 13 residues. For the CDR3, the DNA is TGTGCCAGCCGGACAGGGTTGAACACTGAAGCTTTCTTT. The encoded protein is CASRTGLNTEAFF.

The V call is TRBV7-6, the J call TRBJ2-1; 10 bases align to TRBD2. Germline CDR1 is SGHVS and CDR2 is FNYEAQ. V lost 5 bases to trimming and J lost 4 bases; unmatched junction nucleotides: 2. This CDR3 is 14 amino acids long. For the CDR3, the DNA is TGTGCCAGCAGCGGACTAGCGGAGTACAATGAGCAGTTCTTC. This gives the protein CASSGLAEYNEQFF.

As DNA, the CDR3 is TGTGCCAGCAGCTGGGGAGGGAGGCACGAGCAGTACTTC. This codes for CASSWGGRHEQYF. The V call is TRBV11-2, the J call TRBJ2-7; 7 bases are a match to TRBD2. Germline-derived CDR1 and CDR2 are SGHAT and FQNNGV. After removal of 4 bases from V and 5 bases from J, the junction contained 5 bases not matched to a gene. This CDR3 has 13 amino acids.